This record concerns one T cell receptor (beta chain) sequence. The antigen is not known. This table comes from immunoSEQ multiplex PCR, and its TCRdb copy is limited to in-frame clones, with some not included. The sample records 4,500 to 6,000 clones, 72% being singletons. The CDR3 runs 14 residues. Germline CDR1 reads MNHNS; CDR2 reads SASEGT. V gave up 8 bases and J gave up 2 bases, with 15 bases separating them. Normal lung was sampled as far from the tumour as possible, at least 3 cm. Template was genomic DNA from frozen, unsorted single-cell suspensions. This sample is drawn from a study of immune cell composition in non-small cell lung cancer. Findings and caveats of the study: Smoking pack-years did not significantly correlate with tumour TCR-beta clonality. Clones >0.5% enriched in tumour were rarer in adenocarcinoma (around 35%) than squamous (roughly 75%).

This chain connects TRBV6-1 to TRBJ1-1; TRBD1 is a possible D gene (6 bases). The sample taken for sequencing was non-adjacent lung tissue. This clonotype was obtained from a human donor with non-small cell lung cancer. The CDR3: CASQRQAHNTEAFF. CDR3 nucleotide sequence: TGTGCCAGCCAAAGACAGGCCCACAACACTGAAGCTTTCTTT.